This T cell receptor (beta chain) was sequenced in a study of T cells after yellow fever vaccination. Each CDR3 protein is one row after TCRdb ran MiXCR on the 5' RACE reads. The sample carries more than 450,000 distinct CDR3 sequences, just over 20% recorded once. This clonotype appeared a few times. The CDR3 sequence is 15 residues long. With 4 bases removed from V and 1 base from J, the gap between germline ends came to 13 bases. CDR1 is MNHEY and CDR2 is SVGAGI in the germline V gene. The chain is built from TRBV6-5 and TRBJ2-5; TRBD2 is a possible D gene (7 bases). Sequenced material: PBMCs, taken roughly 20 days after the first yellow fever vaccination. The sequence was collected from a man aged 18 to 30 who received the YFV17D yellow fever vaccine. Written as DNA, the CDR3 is TGTGCCAGCAGTTCCATCGGGGGGCCCCAAGAGACCCAGTACTTC. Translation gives CASSSIGGPQETQYF.